What follows describes a single T cell receptor beta chain. Data came from immunoSEQ multiplex PCR; TCRdb stores just in-frame clones and leaves some out. The sample comprises about 55,000 clones, 90% of which are singletons, and approximately 0.58% rests with the top ten. This entry comes from a study of T cell changes during pregnancy in multiple sclerosis. Germline assignment: CDR1 LGHNT and CDR2 FRNRAP. This CDR3 has 14 residues. V gave up 7 bases and J gave up 5 bases; unmatched junction bases: 7. The chain joins TRBV12-5 to TRBJ1-4; 7 bases are shared with TRBD1. This receptor was identified in a female donor with multiple sclerosis, enrolled in a pregnancy study. The source was CD4+ T cells from peripheral blood mononuclear cells, collected in the first trimester of pregnancy. CDR3 DNA sequence: TGTGCTAGTGCCATGACAGGGAACAATGAAAAACTGTTTTTT. This sequence encodes CASAMTGNNEKLFF.